This T cell receptor beta chain was recovered during a study of T-cell memory formation after mild COVID-19 (TCRdb year 2021). Regarding the research as a whole: TCR sequence clusters from the two donors were found to be largely donor specific. T-cell clones expanding and contracting after mild COVID-19 in a couple of donors were tracked by longitudinal TCRalpha and TCRbeta repertoire sequencing. The cohort was made up of two young adult volunteers, one female and one male, who were previously healthy. Results the study describes overall, beyond this receptor: SARS-CoV-2 specificity was not confirmed for the second-wave clones peaking on day 37. Some responding clones were found in pre-infection memory, which suggests that pre-existing cross-reactive memory T cells took part in the SARS-CoV-2 response. Clones that contracted from day 15 to 85 showed balanced CD4/CD8 phenotypes, whereas a second wave of clones that expanded from day 15 to 37 leaned towards CD4+. The study included only a couple of mild cases, and larger cohorts that include severe cases with pre-infection samples were judged to be necessary. Contracting CD4+ clones appeared mostly in the CM and EM memory subsets, whereas CD8+ clones were enriched in EMRA.

The sequencing machine was an Illumina NovaSeq 6000. Using 5'RACE with constant-segment primers, TCRalpha and TCRbeta cDNA libraries were constructed, with sample barcodes and unique molecular identifiers added in the process. RNA was extracted from every sample with Trizol reagent. Libraries were amplified in two PCR steps, with a second sample barcode and Illumina TruSeq adapters added in the second step. Sequencing of libraries was performed on an Illumina NovaSeq with 2 x 150 bp paired-end reads. The study's own analysis went as follows. With migec v1.2.7, reads were demultiplexed and then collapsed into UMI-guided consensus sequences. With mixcr v2.1.11, UMI consensuses were aligned to TRA and TRB V and J templates and assembled into clonotypes. A clonotype was counted as expanded or contracted only if both edgeR and NoisET called the change significant, with noise models trained on biological replicates. For edgeR calls, a false discovery rate-adjusted p below 0.01 and a log2 fold-change threshold of 1 were applied. PCA with hierarchical clustering of max-normalized trajectories of the 1000 most abundant clonotypes was used as exploratory dynamics analysis. Each responding clone was given a CD4 or CD8 phenotype based on the CD4+ and CD8+ repertoires, which had been sequenced separately. TCRdb reran the public reads through fastp at Q25 and MiXCR, keeping productive beta chains. Duplicate CDR3 protein sequences are folded into a single record with the most common DNA and genes. The V and J calls come from TCRdb's annotation, not from the publication. The sample includes tens of thousands of distinct CDR3 sequences, with 6% to 7.5% observed a single time. The top ten constitute roughly 0.85% of the sample.

PBMCs were isolated by Ficoll-Paque density gradient centrifugation. The CDR3 contains 14 residues, cysteine and phenylalanine counted. The read is trimmed to its CDR3 DNA, 42 bases read in frame from base 1. To note about this clonotype: Its antigen is unknown. Relative to the germline gene, one junction end is altered; a read error may explain this.

The rearranged segments are TRBV12-3 or TRBV12-4 and TRBJ2-1, with the D call perhaps TRBD1 or TRBD2, as 5 bases match in each case. The TCR sequence derives from an adult who had mild COVID-19 (a few samples of this study predate the infection). The sample titles of this study are shuffled in the database, so cell type and time point are left out. Specimen: PBMCs or a T cell subset sorted from them (not recorded which). The CDR3 protein sequence reads: CASSPGTTYHEQFF. The DNA sequence is as follows: TGTGCCAGCAGTCCCGGGACGACCTACCATGAGCAGTTCTTC.